A single T cell receptor beta chain is shown here with its context. Its antigen remains unidentified. Baseline, cycle 4 day 1, and cycle 7 day 1 were the blood sampling points. This record comes from a study of OX40 agonist ivuxolimab in advanced cancers. Broader study findings: Expanded peripheral T cells had an undetermined antigen specificity. Relative to CD4+ cells, CD8+ T cells on average had more expanded clones.

Libraries were prepared by immunoSEQ multiplex PCR; TCRdb keeps only in-frame clonotypes and omits some of them. The top ten clones hold less than 5% of a sample with about 36,000 clones, less than 90% of them seen once. Germline-derived CDR1 and CDR2 are MDHEN and SYDVKM. V lost 6 bases, J lost 0 bases, and 12 bases lay in between. The CDR3 consists of 15 residues. The receptor was derived from an adult with an advanced solid tumor such as melanoma, head and neck, liver or kidney cancer. The chain is built from TRBV28 and TRBJ2-4; a possible D gene is TRBD1 (6 bases). The sample here was CD4+ or CD8+ T cells sorted from blood, taken in a trial of the OX40 agonist ivuxolimab. The CDR3: CASSPGTIAKNIQYF. As DNA, the CDR3 is TGTGCCAGCAGCCCCGGGACAATAGCCAAAAACATTCAGTACTTC. Full variable domain (missing parts from reference TRBV28 and TRBJ2-4): DVKVTQSSRYLVKRTGEKVFLECVQDMDHENMFWYRQDPGLGLRLIYFSYDVKMKEKGDIPEGYSVSREKKERFSLILESASTNQTSMYLCASSPGTIAKNIQYFGAGTRLSVL.